A single sample gave rise to the 19 T cell receptor beta chains below, sequenced in a study of CD4 T cells in relation to SARS-CoV-2 and coronaviruses. The assay was immunoSEQ multiplex PCR, and TCRdb's table has in-frame clones only and misses some. The sample consists of some 16,000 clones, roughly 72% of them appearing once. The antigens of these receptors remain unknown. Unexposed donor CD4+ T cells date from about 2011-2018, before the COVID-19 pandemic. The cells were cultured for over eight days before CD4+ T cells were isolated. The source material was CD4+ T cells from PBMCs, cultured in vitro. These receptors came from a human donor in good health.

The count of this clone is one. The gene calls are TRBV27 and TRBJ1-2; 7 nucleotides match TRBD1. V was pared by 5 bases and J by 8 bases, with 14 bases of the junction left unmatched. CDR3 length: 15 amino acids. CDR1 is MNHEY and CDR2 is SMNVEV in the germline V gene (reference sequence). CDR3 protein: CASSPARQGFGGYTF. Written as DNA, the CDR3 is TGTGCCAGCAGTCCTGCGCGACAGGGATTTGGGGGCTACACCTTC.

The rearrangement uses TRBV5-1 and TRBJ2-7; no clear D gene. The length of the CDR3 is 15 residues. The germline gives CDR1 SGHRS, CDR2 YFSETQ. Trimming left V 0 bases short and J 2 bases short, with 12 bases between. The CDR3 DNA reads as TGCGCCAGCAGCTTGGACAATAGGGATGCCTACGAGCAGTACTTC. Its translation: CASSLDNRDAYEQYF.

The rearrangement joins TRBV3-1 (or the pseudogene TRBV3-2) to TRBJ2-2, with TRBD2 matching over 7 bases. The CDR3 covers 13 residues. Trimming cost V 6 bases and J 7 bases; bases outside gene matches: 5. Germline V lookup: CDR1 LGHDT, CDR2 YNNKEL (reference sequence). CDR3 protein: CASRRGEVGELFF. The CDR3 DNA reads TGTGCCAGCAGACGGGGGGAGGTCGGGGAGCTGTTTTTT.

The rearrangement joins TRBV28 to TRBJ1-2; maybe TRBD1 (5 bases). The CDR3 spans 16 residues. Germline CDR1 and CDR2: MDHEN and SYDVKM. The V and J ends lost 5 bases and 1 base respectively, with 17 bases between them. The CDR3 DNA is TGTGCCAGCAGTGTAACCTCGGGACGGAATAACTATGGCTACACCTTC. Protein sequence: CASSVTSGRNNYGYTF.

The chain joins TRBV5-1 to TRBJ2-7, with D perhaps assigned TRBD1 or TRBD2 (5 bases each). The CDR3 extends over 13 amino acids. Between the trimmed V and J ends, which lost 1 base and 5 bases, there was a span of 10 bases. Germline CDR1 is SGHRS and CDR2 is YFSETQ. The chain's CDR3 is CASSLLGTHEQYF. CDR3 DNA sequence: TGCGCCAGCAGCTTGCTGGGGACCCACGAGCAGTACTTC.

V usage is TRBV20-1 and J usage is TRBJ1-5; D perhaps matches TRBD1 (5 bases). CDR1 and CDR2 (germline): DFQATT, SNEGSKA (reference sequence). The CDR3 length is 13 residues. V gave up 6 bases and J gave up 1 base, with 10 bases separating them. Written as DNA, the CDR3 is TGCAGTGCGAGTCGGGACAGCAATCAGCCCCAGCATTTT. It encodes CSASRDSNQPQHF.

The V and J genes are TRBV6-1 and TRBJ2-1; D is perhaps TRBD2 (6 bases). Germline V gives CDR1 MNHNS, CDR2 SASEGT. V was cut by 0 bases and J by 0 bases, with 9 bases left in between. The CDR3 has 16 amino acids. The CDR3 DNA sequence: TGTGCCAGCAGTGAAGCGGCCGGGAGCTCCTACAATGAGCAGTTCTTC. Encoded protein: CASSEAAGSSYNEQFF.

This clone came up once. V gene TRBV6-5 combines with J gene TRBJ1-1; D is uncertain. CDR1 and CDR2 from the germline V gene are MNHEY and SVGAGI. Trimming took 7 bases from V and 3 from J, leaving 9 bases between them. This CDR3 contains 12 residues. The DNA for the CDR3 is TGTGCCAGCACAAGAGGCGACACTGAAGCTTTCTTT. This translates into CASTRGDTEAFF.

This clone was observed once. The rearrangement uses TRBV5-6 and TRBJ2-1, with a weak D call TRBD2 (6 bases). Trimming stripped 3 bases from V and 4 bases from J, with 11 bases between. The CDR3 runs to 14 residues. The V gene's germline CDR1 is SGHDT and CDR2 YYEEEE. The CDR3 here is CASSYGSGYNEQFF. The CDR3 DNA is TGTGCCAGCAGCTACGGTAGCGGATACAATGAGCAGTTCTTC.

The V call is TRBV29-1, the J call TRBJ2-3; D perhaps matches TRBD2 (5 bases). From germline, CDR1 is SQVTM and CDR2 ANQGSEA. V was clipped by 4 bases and J by 0 bases, with 8 bases between them. The CDR3 has 13 amino acids. The CDR3 DNA is TGCAGCGTTGGACTAATAAGCACAGATACGCAGTATTTT. Amino acid sequence: CSVGLISTDTQYF.

The V and J genes are TRBV5-6 and TRBJ1-4; 12 bases fit TRBD1. Germline CDR1 reads SGHDT; CDR2 reads YYEEEE. Germline trimming cut 4 bases from V and 4 bases from J; bases unmatched to any gene: 5. The length of the CDR3 is 16 residues. The CDR3: CASSPGTGGLNEKLFF. In DNA form, the CDR3 reads TGTGCCAGCAGCCCCGGGACAGGGGGCCTTAATGAAAAACTGTTTTTT.

The chain is built from TRBV10-3 and TRBJ1-5; possibly TRBD1 for D (5 bases). The germline V gene encodes CDR1 ENHRY and CDR2 SYGVKD. The CDR3 totals 14 residues. Between the trimmed V and J ends, which lost 6 bases and 0 bases, there was a span of 9 bases. CDR3 coding DNA: TGTGCCATCAGCGGGGGGTATAGCAATCAGCCCCAGCATTTT. Translation gives CAISGGYSNQPQHF.

This clone has a handful of counts. V usage is TRBV4-2 and J usage is TRBJ2-3, with 13 bases that match TRBD2. The germline gives CDR1 LGHNA, CDR2 YNFKEQ. The CDR3 covers 19 residues. Trimming at V came to 0 bases and at J to 6 bases, leaving 12 bases not matched to a gene. Written as DNA, the CDR3 is TGTGCCAGCAGCCAAGATCCCCAAAGACTAGCGGGAGGAAGTGATACGCAGTATTTT. Protein: CASSQDPQRLAGGSDTQYF.

The V gene is TRBV7-9, the J gene TRBJ1-2; 9 bases map to TRBD1. From germline, CDR1 is SEHNR and CDR2 FQNEAQ (reference sequence). This CDR3 region has 14 residues. J was trimmed by 6 bases and V by 2 bases; bases with no gene match: 4. The CDR3 reads CASSLRTGEDGYTF. The CDR3 nucleotides read TGTGCCAGCAGCTTACGGACAGGGGAGGATGGCTACACCTTC.

This chain joins TRBV6-4 and TRBJ2-2, with 7 bases fitting TRBD1. Germline CDR1 and CDR2: MRHNA and SNTAGT. There are 17 residues in the CDR3. Trimming at V came to 4 bases and at J to 1 base, leaving 9 bases not matched to a gene. DNA of the CDR3: TGTGCCAGCAGTGCCCGTCGGGACAGACAGAACACCGGGGAGCTGTTTTTT. It specifies CASSARRDRQNTGELFF.

This clone has more than one count but fewer than ten. The rearrangement links TRBV3-1 (or the pseudogene TRBV3-2) to TRBJ1-2; 8 bases are a match to TRBD1. The CDR3 covers 15 residues. The trim removed 2 bases at V and 1 base at J, leaving 3 bases unmatched. The germline gives CDR1 LGHDT, CDR2 YNNKEL (reference sequence). CDR3 bases: TGTGCCAGCAGCCAAACAGGGGGGGATAACTATGGCTACACCTTC. The encoded protein is CASSQTGGDNYGYTF.

The chain recombines TRBV20-1 with TRBJ1-1; D call uncertain. Trimming took off 3 bases at V and 3 bases at J, with 8 bases between the two ends. The CDR3 spans 12 residues. Germline V lookup: CDR1 DFQATT, CDR2 SNEGSKA (reference sequence). In DNA, the CDR3 is TGCAGTGCTAGTCCCGGGGACACTGAAGCTTTCTTT. Translated, it gives CSASPGDTEAFF.

This chain connects TRBV5-1 to TRBJ2-1, with 12 positions matching TRBD2. J gave up 4 bases and V 4 bases, and 6 bases lay outside the gene matches. CDR1 is SGHRS, CDR2 YFSETQ, per germline. This CDR3 has 16 amino acids. The CDR3 here is CASSHVLAGGYNEQFF. CDR3 sequence (DNA): TGCGCCAGCAGCCACGTACTAGCGGGAGGATACAATGAGCAGTTCTTC.

The chain has TRBV12-5 and TRBJ2-7; possibly TRBD1 or TRBD2 for D (5 bases each). V lost 6 bases and J lost 2, with 14 bases in between. Germline V gene data show CDR1 as LGHNT and CDR2 as FRNRAP. The CDR3 length is 14 residues. The CDR3 is CASGKELGAYEQYF. CDR3 nucleotide sequence: TGTGCTAGTGGAAAGGAGTTGGGGGCCTACGAGCAGTACTTC.